This TCR beta chain came from a study of shared clonotypes between healthy human individuals. Study-wide results and limits: Clonotype sharing levels among donors were expected to vary with sequencing depth.

As regards this clone: Its antigen is unknown.

From germline, CDR1 is SGDLS and CDR2 YYNGEE. The V end lost 1 base, the J end lost 0 bases, and 8 bases lay between the germline ends. There are 15 residues in the CDR3. The table came from immunoSEQ multiplex PCR; TCRdb's copy has only in-frame clones and leaves some out. The sample lists about 680,000 clones, roughly 72% seen once, with roughly 1.9% in the top ten. The sample comprised memory CD4+ T cells sorted from blood. As to subset: CD45RA-negative fraction. The chain carries TRBV9 and TRBJ1-5; D not certain. The receptor comes from a woman aged 25 to 39 in good health. This CDR3 reads CASSVNGYSNQPQHF. The CDR3 nucleotides are TGTGCCAGCAGCGTAAACGGTTATAGCAATCAGCCCCAGCATTTT. The variable domain in full, with the rest retrieved from reference TRBV9 and TRBJ1-5, is DSGVTQTPKHLITATGQRVTLRCSPRSGDLSVYWYQQSLDQGLQFLIQYYNGEERAKGNILERFSAQQFPDLHSELNLSSLELGDSALYFCASSVNGYSNQPQHFGDGTRLSIL.